These T cell receptor beta chains were read from a single sample in a study of blood T cell repertoires in COVID-19. Assay used: immunoSEQ multiplex PCR; TCRdb lists only in-frame clones, some missing. The sample yields about 210,000 clones, roughly 90% seen once. The sample comprised peripheral blood. The receptors were gathered from a woman between 40 and 50 years old with acute or convalescent COVID-19. Both conserved end residues are part of each CDR3. The D gene is left open where the match is weak. Size is omitted from some rows. Given values are once, few, many or a class for expanded clones.

clone_size	v_call	j_call	d_call	cdr3_nt	cdr3_aa
-	TRBV2	TRBJ1-6	TRBD1	TGTGCCAGCACCGGACAGGAAACCCCACCCCTCCACTTT	CASTGQETPPLHF
-	TRBV19	TRBJ1-1	TRBD1	TGTGCCAGCGCGGGACAGGGGATCACTGAAGCTTTCTTT	CASAGQGITEAFF
-	TRBV7-3	TRBJ2-2	-	TGTGCCAGCAGCTTAAGAGGGCCCGGGGAGCTGTTTTTT	CASSLRGPGELFF
-	TRBV4-2	TRBJ1-4	-	TGTGCCAGCAGCCGGGGCGAAAAACTGTTTTTT	CASSRGEKLFF
once	TRBV28	TRBJ1-1	-	TGTGCCAGCACCCAACACCGTGAAACGTCTAACACTGAAGCTTTCTTT	CASTQHRETSNTEAFF
-	TRBV19	TRBJ1-2	-	TGTGCCAGTAGTTCAGGGGTAGCCAGGCTCTATGGCTACACCTTC	CASSSGVARLYGYTF
-	TRBV6-1	TRBJ1-1	-	TGTGCCAGCAGTGAAGTTAGGGGAAGTGAAGCTTTCTTT	CASSEVRGSEAFF
-	TRBV24-1	TRBJ2-3	TRBD1	TGTGCCACCAGCAGGACAGGGAGTAGCACAGATACGCAGTATTTT	CATSRTGSSTDTQYF
once	TRBV29-1	TRBJ1-1	-	TGCAGCGTTGAAAGACACTCAAACACTGAAGCTTTCTTT	CSVERHSNTEAFF
-	TRBV2	TRBJ2-3	TRBD2	TGTGCCAGCAGTGGTCCATTAGCGGGGTCAAGCACAGATACGCAGTATTTT	CASSGPLAGSSTDTQYF
-	TRBV19	TRBJ2-3	TRBD2	TGTGCCAGTGGCGGGGGACTCACAGATACGCAGTATTTT	CASGGGLTDTQYF
few	TRBV5-1	TRBJ1-1	-	TGCGCCAGCAGCTTCCGAGACACTGAAGCTTTCTTT	CASSFRDTEAFF